One and the same sample provided the 18 T cell receptor beta chains below, sequenced in a study of patients and donors after allogeneic stem cell transplantation. TCRdb re-analysed the RT-PCR reads in MiXCR, keeping a single row per CDR3 protein. Of some 92,000 distinct CDR3 sequences listed, 45% to 50% are singletons. The sample taken for sequencing was blood, either unsorted or a sorted T cell fraction (not recorded which). These receptors originate from a human donor who was either an allogeneic HSCT recipient or a stem cell or donor lymphocyte infusion donor (not recorded which). It is not recorded whose cells these are; they may come from a transplant donor.

The chain recombines TRBV29-1 with TRBJ2-3; perhaps TRBD2 as D (5 bases). There are 14 residues in the CDR3. The germline gives CDR1 SQVTM, CDR2 ANQGSEA. V was cut by 5 bases and J by 0 bases, with 12 bases left in between. The CDR3 region is CSVSVGASTDTQYF. As DNA, the CDR3 is TGCAGCGTTTCGGTGGGAGCTAGCACAGATACGCAGTATTTT.

This clonotype was seen once. The chain employs TRBV14 and TRBJ2-1, with TRBD1 identical over 9 bases. Germline CDR1 is SGHDN and CDR2 is FVKESK. Trimming took 4 bases from V and 6 from J; bases not matched to a gene: 10. This CDR3 contains 16 residues. The CDR3 loop is CASSRGRDRAGNEQFF. The CDR3 bases are TGTGCCAGCAGCCGAGGCCGGGACAGGGCAGGCAATGAGCAGTTCTTC. Looking up the rest from reference TRBV14 and TRBJ2-1 gives the full variable domain: EAGVTQFPSHSVIEKGQTVTLRCDPISGHDNLYWYRRVMGKEIKFLLHFVKESKQDESGMPNNRFLAERTGGTYSTLKVQPAELEDSGVYFCASSRGRDRAGNEQFFGPGTRLTVL.

V usage is TRBV27 and J usage is TRBJ1-5; D uncertain. V dropped 6 bases and J dropped 0 bases, with 12 bases sitting between them. The CDR3 has 15 amino acids. Germline CDR1 is MNHEY and CDR2 is SMNVEV (reference sequence). CDR3 sequence (DNA): TGTGCCAGCAGGGACGTACCGCTTAGCAATCAGCCCCAGCATTTT. Its protein is CASRDVPLSNQPQHF.

The chain couples TRBV7-2 to TRBJ1-6, with D perhaps TRBD1 (6 bases). V was trimmed by 1 base and J by 6 bases, leaving 10 bases between them. CDR3 size: 15 residues. Germline lookup yields CDR1 SGHTA and CDR2 FQGNSA. This CDR3 is CASSLVGRGNSPLHF. In DNA form, the CDR3 reads TGTGCCAGCAGCTTAGTCGGCAGGGGTAATTCACCCCTCCACTTT.

This clonotype has a handful of counts. This rearrangement joins TRBV24-1 to TRBJ1-2, with 10 bases fitting TRBD1. Germline lookup yields CDR1 KGHDR and CDR2 SFDVKD. The V and J ends lost 4 bases and 4 bases, in that order; junction bases with no gene match: 11. The CDR3 has 17 residues. For the CDR3, the DNA is TGTGCCACCAGTGACCGGGACAGGGGCATCGAGGGCTATGGCTACACCTTC. It codes for CATSDRDRGIEGYGYTF.

This clonotype showed up just a few times. V is TRBV28 and J is TRBJ1-2; 10 bases match TRBD1. The J segment lost 8 bases and the V segment lost 3 bases, leaving 6 bases of the junction unmatched. Germline assignment: CDR1 MDHEN and CDR2 SYDVKM. This CDR3 spans 14 amino acids. The CDR3 nucleotides read TGTGCCAGCAGTTTCACGGACAGGGGGGACGGCTACACCTTC. This translates into CASSFTDRGDGYTF.

This clonotype has a handful of counts. V usage is TRBV12-3 or TRBV12-4 and J usage is TRBJ1-5; TRBD1 is a possible D gene (6 bases). Trimming left V 5 bases short and J 3 bases short, with 11 bases between. This CDR3 comprises 14 residues. DNA of the CDR3: TGTGCCAGCAGTACAGGGTGGCTCAATCAGCCCCAGCATTTT. Translation gives CASSTGWLNQPQHF.

This chain joins TRBV6-2 or TRBV6-3 and TRBJ2-2, with D hard to call. This CDR3 contains 16 residues. V lost 6 bases and J 1 base, leaving 15 bases between the germline ends. Per germline, CDR1 MNHEY and CDR2 SVGEGT. CDR3: CASSHLFNRNTGELFF. The CDR3, as DNA: TGTGCCAGCAGCCATTTATTTAACAGGAACACCGGGGAGCTGTTTTTT.

V and J are TRBV4-2 and TRBJ1-1, with 8 bases aligning to TRBD1. The V and J ends lost 3 bases and 3 bases, in that order; junction bases with no gene match: 6. Germline CDR1 is LGHNA and CDR2 is YNFKEQ. The CDR3 covers 15 residues. The CDR3 loop reads CASSHDGQGHTEAFF. Written as DNA, the CDR3 is TGTGCCAGCAGCCATGATGGACAGGGTCACACTGAAGCTTTCTTT.

This clonotype has a handful of counts. The DNA for the CDR3 is TGTGCCAGCACCAACCGGGTCGCTTCCAATCAGCCCCAGCATTTT. This sequence encodes CASTNRVASNQPQHF. The rearrangement joins TRBV12-3 or TRBV12-4 to TRBJ1-5; D remains ambiguous. Trimming cost V 7 bases and J 3 bases, with 16 bases left between them. The CDR3 totals 15 residues.

V gene TRBV7-6 combines with J gene TRBJ1-3; D is ambiguous. This CDR3 region has 14 residues. The V gene lost 5 bases and the J gene lost 2 bases, with 10 bases spanning the gap. Germline values: CDR1 SGHVS, CDR2 FNYEAQ. The CDR3 DNA reads TGTGCCAGCAGCCCCCGTGGGGCTGGAAACACCATATATTTT. Amino acid sequence: CASSPRGAGNTIYF.

The V and J genes are TRBV15 and TRBJ1-2; weak D call: TRBD1 (6 bases). Germline V lookup: CDR1 LNHNV, CDR2 YYDKDF (reference sequence). The CDR3 has 16 amino acids. Trimming shortened V by 2 bases and J by 0 bases, and 13 bases separated the two germline ends. The CDR3 loop is CATSRTGTPANYGYTF. The CDR3, as DNA: TGTGCCACCAGCAGAACCGGGACACCAGCTAACTATGGCTACACCTTC.

The chain combines TRBV6-2 or TRBV6-3 with TRBJ1-2; no clear D. The germline V gene encodes CDR1 MNHEY and CDR2 SVGEGT. This CDR3 contains 13 residues. V dropped 7 bases and J dropped 0 bases, with 9 bases sitting between them. The CDR3 DNA follows: TGTGCCAGCACCCCACGAGCTAACTATGGCTACACCTTC. Translating it yields CASTPRANYGYTF.

A word on this clonotype: A read error may account for a junction end that differs from germline. V gene TRBV7-9 combines with J gene TRBJ1-2; 10 nucleotides agree with TRBD1. Per the germline V gene, CDR1 is SEHNR and CDR2 is FQNEAQ (reference sequence). The CDR3 covers 17 residues. Here the CDR3 DNA reads TGTGCCAGCGGCTTAACCGGGACAGGGGATTCCCCCTATGGCTACACCTTC. As protein: CASGLTGTGDSPYGYTF.

The genes are TRBV7-6 and TRBJ1-4; TRBD1 agrees at 11 bases. The CDR3 runs 17 residues. CDR1 and CDR2 from the germline V gene are SGHVS and FNYEAQ. V shed 4 bases and J 4 bases; nucleotides not matched to a gene: 8. CDR3 sequence: CASSWGTGGFGNEKLFF. CDR3 bases: TGTGCCAGCAGCTGGGGGACAGGGGGATTTGGTAATGAAAAACTGTTTTTT.

In its sample, this clonotype was seen a few times. The gene calls are TRBV28 and TRBJ1-1, with D hard to call. This CDR3 is built from 12 residues. Germline loops: CDR1 MDHEN, CDR2 SYDVKM. V was cut by 3 bases and J by 1 base, with 3 bases left in between. This CDR3 reads CASSFKNTEAFF. In DNA form, the CDR3 reads TGTGCCAGCAGTTTTAAGAACACTGAAGCTTTCTTT.

The chain uses TRBV7-3 and TRBJ1-1; tentative D call: TRBD1 (5 bases). Germline CDR1 and CDR2: SGHTA and FQGTGA. The ends were cut back, 5 bases at V and 4 bases at J, with 11 bases in the middle. The CDR3 consists of 13 residues. For the CDR3, the DNA is TGTGCCAGCAGCCTCCAGGGTGGCACTGAAGCTTTCTTT. Translating it yields CASSLQGGTEAFF.

This sequence joins TRBV6-5 and TRBJ2-1; 10 positions match TRBD2. V lost 2 bases to trimming and J lost 10 bases; unmatched junction nucleotides: 5. Germline assignment: CDR1 MNHEY and CDR2 SVGAGI. This CDR3 region has 14 residues. The CDR3 DNA reads as TGTGCCAGCAGTTACCGGATAGCGGGAGGCGAGCAGTTCTTC. Translated, it gives CASSYRIAGGEQFF.